The 17 T cell receptor beta chains presented below share a single source sample, sequenced in a study of T cells in Graves' hyperthyroidism and ophthalmopathy. TCR beta CDR3 regions were amplified from RNA. The HTBI primer set was used in a first-round RT-PCR of the TCR CDR3. TCRdb called the multiplex PCR reads again in MiXCR, with one record for every CDR3 protein. The table shows about 350,000 distinct CDR3 sequences, with approximately 15% occurring only once. Specimen: blood. The receptor set was obtained from a young woman with Graves' hyperthyroidism.

Ten or more counts support this clonotype. This rearrangement joins TRBV12-3 or TRBV12-4 to TRBJ2-1; 10 bases are a match to TRBD1. V gave up 8 bases and J gave up 4 bases; unmatched junction bases: 5. This CDR3 contains 14 residues. The CDR3 reads CASGQGGRYNEQFF. CDR3 coding DNA: TGTGCCAGCGGACAGGGGGGGAGGTACAATGAGCAGTTCTTC.

Ten or more counts support this clonotype. The chain links TRBV20-1 to TRBJ2-5; the D call may be TRBD1 or TRBD2 (6 bases each). The CDR3 consists of 14 residues. In germline, CDR1 is DFQATT, CDR2 SNEGSKA (reference sequence). Trimming cost V 3 bases and J 5 bases, with 16 bases left between them. CDR3 protein: CSASPSQGRETQYF. CDR3 DNA sequence: TGCAGTGCTAGCCCCTCGCAGGGGAGGGAGACCCAGTACTTC.

This clonotype was found many times. The rearrangement uses TRBV30 and TRBJ2-2; the D call may be TRBD1 or TRBD2 (5 bases each). The germline V gene has CDR1 GTSNPN and CDR2 SVGIG (reference sequence). V was shortened by 5 bases and J by 2 bases, with 9 bases between the two germline ends. CDR3 length: 13 residues. In DNA form, the CDR3 reads TGTGCCTGGTCCGGGACCAACACCGGGGAGCTGTTTTTT. Its translation is CAWSGTNTGELFF.

This clonotype was found many times. The chain recombines TRBV6-8 with TRBJ2-3, with a tentative D call TRBD2 (6 bases). Germline values: CDR1 MNHGY, CDR2 SAAAGT. Trimming shortened V by 6 bases and J by 5 bases, and 21 bases separated the two germline ends. The CDR3 runs 16 residues. CDR3 amino acids: CASRDLNLGGEDTQYF. For the CDR3, the DNA is TGTGCCAGCAGAGACCTCAACTTGGGAGGAGAAGATACGCAGTATTTT.

The sample holds many counts of this clonotype. This chain links TRBV6-1 with TRBJ1-4; 7 bases line up with TRBD1. Trimming took 4 bases from V and 7 from J; bases not matched to a gene: 9. The CDR3 runs 15 residues. Per germline, CDR1 MNHNS and CDR2 SASEGT. The CDR3: CASSGKDRWGEKLFF. As DNA, the CDR3 is TGTGCCAGCAGTGGCAAGGACAGGTGGGGTGAAAAACTGTTTTTT.

This clonotype was seen at least ten times. This chain links TRBV12-3 or TRBV12-4 with TRBJ2-5; D may be TRBD2 (6 bases). V lost 3 bases and J 2 bases, leaving 10 bases between the germline ends. CDR3 size: 14 residues. CDR3 DNA: TGTGCCAGCAGTTTTGTAGCGGCACAAGAGACCCAGTACTTC. Protein sequence: CASSFVAAQETQYF.

Comment on this clonotype: This may be a read error, as it is one base from a much larger clone. In DNA, the CDR3 is TGTGCCAGCAGCCTACAGGGGCGGGGCAATGAGCAGTACTTC. Translated, it gives CASSLQGRGNEQYF. The chain employs TRBV11-2 and TRBJ2-1, with D tentatively TRBD1 (7 bases). The J call may not be correct, given that the DNA end is closer to TRBJ2-7. The germline gives CDR1 SGHAT, CDR2 FQNNGV. There are 14 residues in the CDR3.

V usage is TRBV6-5 and J usage is TRBJ2-7; no firm D call. Deletions cut 0 bases from V and 3 bases from J, with 9 bases between. CDR1 and CDR2 from the germline V gene are MNHEY and SVGAGI. The CDR3 is 14 amino acids. DNA for the CDR3: TGTGCCAGCAGTTACTCCGTCGAGCTCTACGAGCAGTACTTC. Its translation is CASSYSVELYEQYF.

The genes are TRBV30 and TRBJ1-1; D call uncertain. V was pared by 3 bases and J by 6 bases, with 14 bases between. The CDR3 loop spans 13 amino acids. Germline V gene lookup returns CDR1 GTSNPN and CDR2 SVGIG (reference sequence). The CDR3 here is CAWSQTSRPEAFF. The CDR3 DNA reads as TGTGCCTGGAGCCAAACGTCTCGGCCTGAAGCTTTCTTT.

The rearrangement uses TRBV20-1 and TRBJ2-1, with TRBD2 identical over 12 bases. J gave up 8 bases and V 1 base, and 24 bases lay outside the gene matches. The length of the CDR3 is 21 residues. Germline CDR1 and CDR2: DFQATT and SNEGSKA (reference sequence). In nucleotides, the CDR3 is TGCAGTGCTAGAGGGGGGGGGGGGGCTAGCGGGAGGGCCCTTGACCTCGATGAGCAGTTCTTC. This translates into CSARGGGGASGRALDLDEQFF.

The sample holds a few counts of this clonotype. The chain carries TRBV9 and TRBJ2-3; a weak D match, TRBD2 (7 bases). Germline V gene sequence: CDR1 SGDLS, CDR2 YYNGEE. CDR3 length equals 18 residues. Trimming left V 6 bases short and J 0 bases short, with 23 bases between. The CDR3 loop is CASTPEGVGRSSTDTQYF. In DNA form, the CDR3 reads TGTGCCAGCACCCCCGAGGGGGTCGGGAGGAGCAGCACAGATACGCAGTATTTT.

This clonotype has only a few counts. V usage is TRBV7-9 and J usage is TRBJ1-2; D is unclear. The CDR3 is 13 amino acids. V lost 5 bases to trimming and J lost 5 bases, with 12 bases between them. Germline CDR1 reads SEHNR; CDR2 reads FQNEAQ (reference sequence). The CDR3 protein is CASSQTPGYGYTF. Here the CDR3 DNA reads TGTGCCAGCAGCCAGACACCGGGATATGGCTACACCTTC.

This clonotype showed up just a few times. This chain joins TRBV4-1 and TRBJ2-3; D is possibly TRBD2 (5 bases). CDR3 size: 14 residues. Germline V gene lookup returns CDR1 MGHRA and CDR2 YSYEKL. V gave up 5 bases and J gave up 2 bases, with 11 bases separating them. In DNA, the CDR3 is TGCGCCAGCAGCGGGAGAGAGCTCACAGATACGCAGTATTTT. It encodes CASSGRELTDTQYF.

The rearrangement joins TRBV27 to TRBJ2-3; the match to TRBD1 covers 9 bases. The length of the CDR3 is 15 residues. Germline V gene data show CDR1 as MNHEY and CDR2 as SMNVEV (reference sequence). With 6 bases clipped from V and 5 bases from J, the junction kept 9 bases outside the gene matches. The CDR3 loop is CASSHRGQDRDTQYF. Written as DNA, the CDR3 is TGTGCCAGCAGCCACAGGGGGCAAGATCGAGATACGCAGTATTTT.

This clonotype was counted many times. This chain joins TRBV29-1 and TRBJ2-2; possible D gene TRBD2, 5 bases. The CDR3 totals 14 residues. CDR1 is SQVTM, CDR2 ANQGSEA, per germline. Trimming pared 7 bases from V and 4 bases from J, leaving 16 bases between. DNA of the CDR3: TGCAGCGCGTCCCGGGATGCTTCCACCGGGGAGCTGTTTTTT. It yields the protein CSASRDASTGELFF.

The gene calls are TRBV19 and TRBJ1-2, with D unresolved. CDR3 length: 17 residues. CDR1 and CDR2 from the germline V gene are LNHDA and SQIVND (reference sequence). V dropped 2 bases and J dropped 0 bases, with 16 bases sitting between them. The CDR3 DNA is TGTGCCAGTAGTATACCAGGAACACCGACAACTAACTATGGCTACACCTTC. Protein sequence: CASSIPGTPTTNYGYTF.

This clonotype was counted ten times or more. The chain couples TRBV7-2 to TRBJ2-1; 16 nucleotides line up with TRBD2. J was trimmed by 7 bases and V by 5 bases; bases with no gene match: 2. This CDR3 region has 15 residues. The germline CDR1 and CDR2 sequences are SGHTA and FQGNSA. CDR3: CASSLGLAGGNEQFF. DNA of the CDR3: TGTGCCAGCAGCCTGGGACTAGCGGGGGGGAATGAGCAGTTCTTC. Using reference TRBV7-2 and TRBJ2-1 for the parts outside the CDR3, the full variable domain is GAGVSQSPSNKVTEKGKDVELRCDPISGHTALYWYRQSLGQGLEFLIYFQGNSAPDKSGLPSDRFSAERTGGSVSTLTIQRTQQEDSAVYLCASSLGLAGGNEQFFGPGTRLTVL.